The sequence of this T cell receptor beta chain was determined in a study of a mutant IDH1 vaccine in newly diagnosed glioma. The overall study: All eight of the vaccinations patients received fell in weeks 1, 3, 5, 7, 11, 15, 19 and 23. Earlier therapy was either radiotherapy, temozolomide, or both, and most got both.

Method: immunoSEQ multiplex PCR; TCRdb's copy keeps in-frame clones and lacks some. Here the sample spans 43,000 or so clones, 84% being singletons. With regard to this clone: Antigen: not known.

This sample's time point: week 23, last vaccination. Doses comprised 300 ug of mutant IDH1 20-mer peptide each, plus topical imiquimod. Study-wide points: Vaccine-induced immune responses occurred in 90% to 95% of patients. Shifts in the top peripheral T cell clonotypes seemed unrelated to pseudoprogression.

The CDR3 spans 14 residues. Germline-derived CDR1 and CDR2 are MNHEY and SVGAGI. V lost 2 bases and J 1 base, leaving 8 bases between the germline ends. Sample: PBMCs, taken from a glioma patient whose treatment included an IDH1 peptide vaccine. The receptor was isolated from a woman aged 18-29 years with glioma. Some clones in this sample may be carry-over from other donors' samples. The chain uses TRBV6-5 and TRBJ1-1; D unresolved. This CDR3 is CASSYGVANTEAFF. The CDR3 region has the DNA TGTGCCAGCAGTTACGGGGTTGCGAACACTGAAGCTTTCTTT.